The 16 T cell receptor beta chains reported below all come from one sample, sequenced in a study of CD8 T cells in Susac syndrome. It was with random hexamers that roughly 0.5 to 1 ug RNA was reverse transcribed. TCRdb re-derived calls from the immunoSEQ multiplex PCR reads in MiXCR, one entry per CDR3 protein. The sample has about 200,000 distinct CDR3 sequences; roughly 95% are singletons. The sequenced material came from CD4+ T cells from PBMCs. These receptors were taken from a human donor with multiple sclerosis.

The rearrangement links TRBV27 to TRBJ2-7; D is possibly TRBD1 or TRBD2 (5 bases each). Trimming left V 6 bases short and J 1 base short, with 13 bases between. There are 14 residues in the CDR3. Germline CDR1 MNHEY, CDR2 SMNVEV (reference sequence). CDR3 in DNA: TGTGCCAGCAGGCGAGGGACGTCATCCTACGAGCAGTACTTC. Translating it yields CASRRGTSSYEQYF.

The J gene is TRBJ2-3, the V gene TRBV20-1; 10 bases align to TRBD2. Germline values: CDR1 DFQATT, CDR2 SNEGSKA (reference sequence). Unmatched junction bases numbered 4, after V lost 2 bases and J lost 5 bases. This CDR3 comprises 14 residues. CDR3 sequence: CSARLAGVLDTQYF. DNA for the CDR3: TGCAGTGCTAGACTAGCGGGAGTGCTAGATACGCAGTATTTT.

This clonotype was detected once. CDR3 DNA: TGTGCCAGCAGCTTCGGACTAGCGGGAGCACTTGAGCAGTACTTC. It codes for CASSFGLAGALEQYF. The chain uses TRBV5-6 and TRBJ2-7, with 13 bases matching TRBD2. V dropped 2 bases and J dropped 7; count of bases not matched to a gene: 6. Germline V gene sequence: CDR1 SGHDT, CDR2 YYEEEE. CDR3 size: 15 residues.

The chain uses TRBV2 and TRBJ2-7; possibly TRBD1 for D (6 bases). This CDR3 comprises 17 residues. With 6 bases removed from V and 1 base from J, the gap between germline ends came to 22 bases. In germline, CDR1 is SNHLY, CDR2 FYNNEI. CDR3 bases: TGTGCCAGCAGGCTTCAGGGGCTTTATCCTTTTTCCTACGAGCAGTACTTC. This codes for CASRLQGLYPFSYEQYF.

This clonotype occurred a few times. The V and J genes are TRBV20-1 and TRBJ2-1, with unresolved D. Germline loops: CDR1 DFQATT, CDR2 SNEGSKA (reference sequence). Trimming took off 3 bases at V and 4 bases at J, with 4 bases between the two ends. The CDR3 spans 11 residues. CDR3 nucleotides: TGCAGTGCTAGGTCATACAATGAGCAGTTCTTC. This gives the protein CSARSYNEQFF.

The J gene is TRBJ2-7, the V gene TRBV12-3 or TRBV12-4; 7 bases agree with TRBD1. After removal of 7 bases from V and 3 bases from J, the junction contained 6 bases not matched to a gene. This CDR3 has 13 amino acids. CDR3 loop: CASTGQAYYEQYF. DNA for the CDR3: TGTGCCAGCACTGGACAGGCTTACTACGAGCAGTACTTC.

The CDR3 nucleotides read TGTGCCAGCAGCTCATACGGGAACCAAGAGACCCAGTACTTC. It is translated as CASSSYGNQETQYF. The J gene is TRBJ2-5, the V gene TRBV9, with a weak D call TRBD2 (5 bases). This CDR3 has 14 residues. The V end lost 4 bases, the J end lost 0 bases, and 10 bases lay between the germline ends. The germline CDR1 and CDR2 sequences are SGDLS and YYNGEE.

The chain combines TRBV15 with TRBJ2-7, with TRBD1 matching over 11 bases. Germline CDR1 reads LNHNV; CDR2 reads YYDKDF (reference sequence). J was trimmed by 9 bases and V by 6 bases; bases with no gene match: 10. This CDR3 has 14 amino acids. The CDR3 here is CATRARDRGNAQYF. The CDR3 coding sequence is TGTGCCACCAGAGCGAGGGACAGGGGGAATGCGCAGTACTTC.

V and J are TRBV9 and TRBJ1-2; 8 bases fit TRBD1. Germline loops: CDR1 SGDLS, CDR2 YYNGEE. The CDR3 covers 15 residues. V lost 3 bases to trimming and J lost 7 bases; unmatched junction nucleotides: 11. CDR3 nucleotide sequence: TGTGCCAGCAGCGCCCTCGGACAGGGCGGGGCTGGCTACACCTTC. Translation: CASSALGQGGAGYTF.

The chain employs TRBV20-1 and TRBJ2-1, with unresolved D. Trimming took 5 bases from V and 4 from J, leaving 6 bases between them. The V gene's germline CDR1 is DFQATT and CDR2 SNEGSKA (reference sequence). There are 11 residues in the CDR3. Here the CDR3 DNA reads TGCAGTGCTGGGAATTACAATGAGCAGTTCTTC. Protein: CSAGNYNEQFF.

This clonotype was detected only once. The chain combines TRBV14 with TRBJ2-7; tentative D call: TRBD2 (6 bases). Trimming left V 0 bases short and J 3 bases short, with 12 bases between. Germline CDR1 reads SGHDN; CDR2 reads FVKESK. This CDR3 contains 15 residues. The CDR3 DNA reads TGTGCCAGCAGCCAAGATACGGCCGGGGGCTACGAGCAGTACTTC. It yields the protein CASSQDTAGGYEQYF.

The J gene is TRBJ2-3, the V gene TRBV20-1, with 8 bases matching TRBD2. The length of the CDR3 is 15 residues. Germline V CDR1 and CDR2: DFQATT, SNEGSKA (reference sequence). V lost 6 bases to trimming and J lost 3 bases; unmatched junction nucleotides: 11. Here the CDR3 DNA reads TGCAGTGCGCCCGCCGGGGGGGGGCGGACAGATACGCAGTATTTT. It translates to CSAPAGGGRTDTQYF.

This sequence joins TRBV20-1 and TRBJ2-1; perhaps TRBD1 as D (6 bases). The CDR3 contains 14 residues. Germline V gene sequence: CDR1 DFQATT, CDR2 SNEGSKA (reference sequence). With 1 base removed from V and 6 bases from J, the gap between germline ends came to 13 bases. The CDR3 protein is CSARGSQGLNEQFF. CDR3 bases: TGCAGTGCTAGAGGATCACAGGGCCTCAATGAGCAGTTCTTC.

The chain carries TRBV20-1 and TRBJ2-7, with 8 positions matching TRBD1. In germline, CDR1 is DFQATT, CDR2 SNEGSKA (reference sequence). This CDR3 is 13 amino acids long. V was clipped by 6 bases and J by 5 bases; unmatched bases: 9. CDR3 nucleotide sequence: TGCAGTGCAAGTCCAGGGGGCAAGAACGAGCAGTACTTC. This gives the protein CSASPGGKNEQYF.

This clonotype was seen only once. This rearrangement joins TRBV6-7 to TRBJ2-1; tentatively, D is TRBD2 (5 bases). TRBV6-7 is designated an ORF whose function remains uncertain. The V end was cut by 5 bases, the J end by 4 bases, with 6 bases between. The CDR3 loop spans 12 amino acids. In DNA form, the CDR3 reads TGTGCCAGCAGTGGACTGTACAATGAGCAGTTCTTC. Translating it yields CASSGLYNEQFF.

This chain links TRBV2 with TRBJ2-1; possibly TRBD1 for D (5 bases). This CDR3 has 12 amino acids. V was pared by 4 bases and J by 10 bases, with 11 bases between. Germline values: CDR1 SNHLY, CDR2 FYNNEI. Here the CDR3 DNA reads TGTGCCAGCAGTGCCGACAGTTGGGAGCAGTTCTTC. This sequence encodes CASSADSWEQFF.